This T cell receptor (beta chain) was identified during a study of T-cell reconstitution after alpha-beta-depleted transplantation in children. Unique molecular identifiers were built into the TCRbeta library. TCRdb reprocessed the PCR reads with MiXCR, giving one entry per CDR3 protein. The sample includes about 540,000 distinct CDR3 sequences, 18% of them seen just once. The sample was PBMCs from the stem cell graft donor, taken from the stem cell graft. The receptor comes from a human donor who donated a stem cell graft to a child with acute lymphoblastic leukemia.

The CDR3 DNA reads TGTGCCAGCAGTTTACACGGAAACACTGAAGCTTTCTTT. Amino acids: CASSLHGNTEAFF. This chain connects TRBV12-3 or TRBV12-4 to TRBJ1-1, with no clear D. The CDR3 extends over 13 amino acids. Trimming took 2 bases from V and 2 from J, leaving 6 bases between them.